The 8 T cell receptor beta chains presented below share a single source sample, sequenced in a study of tumor-infiltrating lymphocytes in primary liver carcinoma. From approximately 20-30 mg of unsorted bulk tissue, DNA and RNA were co-extracted together. With a constant-region primer, TCR beta cDNA was made from 500 ng of total RNA. Generation of the TCR beta libraries relied on three nested multiplex PCR rounds using slightly modified ARM-PCR. The two initial PCR rounds, roughly 9 cycles each, used TRBV1-TRBV30 forward and C-beta reverse primers. TCRdb called the multiplex PCR reads again in MiXCR, with one record for every CDR3 protein. The sample includes 80,000 to 100,000 distinct CDR3 sequences, roughly 70% of them seen just once. Sequenced material: tumor-adjacent normal liver tissue. The receptors were sampled from a man in his forties or fifties with primary liver carcinoma and hepatitis B virus infection.

A remark on this clonotype: Mismatch with germline at one junction end may stem from a read error. The rearrangement links TRBV4-1 to TRBJ2-1, with 10 bases lining up with TRBD1. Germline V gene lookup returns CDR1 MGHRA and CDR2 YSYEKL. The CDR3 is 16 residues long. CDR3 coding DNA: TGTGCCAGCAGCCACGCCGGGGGACAGGGGAACAATGGGCAGTTCTTC. Amino acids: CASSHAGGQGNNGQFF.

On this clonotype itself: Lacking the conserved final phenylalanine or tryptophan, this CDR3 likely reflects a read error. This chain uses TRBV10-1 with TRBJ2-3; no firm D call. CDR1 and CDR2 from the germline V gene are WNHNN and SYGVQD (reference sequence). The CDR3 contains 15 residues. The CDR3 protein is CASSESELGTDTQYL. The CDR3 DNA follows: TGCGCCAGTAGTGAGTCGGAGCTTGGCACAGATACGCAGTATCTT.

Comment on this clonotype: A read error is possible here, since a much larger clone lies one base away. The chain employs TRBV5-4 and TRBJ2-5; D remains ambiguous. This CDR3 comprises 16 residues. The V and J ends lost 3 bases and 6 bases respectively, with 21 bases between them. Germline V CDR1 and CDR2: SGHNT, YYREEE (reference sequence). The CDR3 DNA reads as TGTGCCAGCAGCTCTAAGACTTGCGGAAACTTAAAGACCCAGTACTTC. Translated: CASSSKTCGNLKTQYF.

This clonotype was found once. Given a much more abundant clone one base away, this may be a read error. The chain links TRBV10-3 to TRBJ2-2; D ambiguous. Germline V gives CDR1 ENHRY, CDR2 SYGVKD. The length of the CDR3 is 14 residues. The CDR3 DNA reads TGTGCCAGCACCGGGCCGATAAGCACCTGGGAGCTGTTTTTT. Its translation: CASTGPISTWELFF.

This clonotype has ten or more counts. This chain links TRBV12-3 or TRBV12-4 with TRBJ2-1; 9 nucleotides agree with TRBD2. The CDR3 consists of 15 residues. Trimming took 6 bases from V and 9 from J; bases not matched to a gene: 12. The CDR3 loop reads CASSQGKVAGVEQFF. CDR3 nucleotides: TGTGCCAGCAGCCAGGGGAAAGTAGCGGGGGTTGAGCAGTTCTTC.

As to this clonotype: Just one base apart from a much larger clone, this may be a read error. This rearrangement joins TRBV30 to TRBJ2-7, with D perhaps given as TRBD1 or TRBD2 (5 bases each). Trimming pared 8 bases from V and 2 bases from J, leaving 19 bases between. CDR1 and CDR2 (germline): GTSNPN, SVGIG (reference sequence). The CDR3 has 14 amino acids. The CDR3 coding sequence is TGTGCCGGGGGACGGGGACGGCCGCCCTACGAGCAGTACTTC. This translates into CAGGRGRPPYEQYF.

The rearrangement links TRBV10-3 to TRBJ2-3, with D perhaps TRBD1 (6 bases). The CDR3 consists of 16 residues. The V gene's germline CDR1 is ENHRY and CDR2 SYGVKD. V gave up 5 bases and J gave up 0 bases, with 15 bases separating them. DNA of the CDR3: TGTGCCATCAGTAAGGTTAGGACAGAGAGCACAGATACGCAGTATTTT. It encodes CAISKVRTESTDTQYF.

Of note for this clonotype: An end of the junction does not agree with germline; a read error may underlie this. The V and J genes are TRBV11-2 and TRBJ2-1; D is ambiguous. Germline V gene sequence: CDR1 SGHAT, CDR2 FQNNGV. There are 13 residues in the CDR3. CDR3 coding DNA: TGTGCCAGCAACTTAAATGCTGCCTATGAGCAATTCTTC. Residues: CASNLNAAYEQFF.